This T cell receptor (beta chain) stems from a study of CD8+ T cells in alopecia areata. About the research overall: Oral tofacitinib, 5 to 10 mg twice daily, was given in an open-label trial. General study findings and limits: Relative to mice, TCR sharing across patients was less clear, a difference possibly HLA-related. Alopecia totalis/universalis scalp especially showed more expanded CD8+ clones than normal scalp.

Sampling of alopecia areata patients yielded lesional scalp punch biopsies as well as peripheral blood. CDR1 is GTSNPN and CDR2 is SVGIG in the germline V gene (reference sequence). Between the trimmed V and J ends, which lost 0 bases and 6 bases, there was a span of 12 bases. The CDR3 runs 14 residues. Investigators isolated RNA and reverse transcribed it into cDNA to act as the sequencing template. The data were produced by immunoSEQ multiplex PCR, yet TCRdb's version contains in-frame clones alone and is incomplete. Here the sample spans about 150,000 clones, roughly 44% being singletons. This clone was counted between two and nine times. Its cognate antigen is unknown.

The sequence came from a human donor with alopecia areata. The chain uses TRBV30 and TRBJ1-5, with a possible D match to TRBD1 (5 bases). Sequencing was performed on CD4+ T cells sorted from blood. The CDR3, as DNA: TGTGCCTGGAGTGTGTTGCAGGGAGGTCAGCCCCAGCATTTT. Protein: CAWSVLQGGQPQHF.